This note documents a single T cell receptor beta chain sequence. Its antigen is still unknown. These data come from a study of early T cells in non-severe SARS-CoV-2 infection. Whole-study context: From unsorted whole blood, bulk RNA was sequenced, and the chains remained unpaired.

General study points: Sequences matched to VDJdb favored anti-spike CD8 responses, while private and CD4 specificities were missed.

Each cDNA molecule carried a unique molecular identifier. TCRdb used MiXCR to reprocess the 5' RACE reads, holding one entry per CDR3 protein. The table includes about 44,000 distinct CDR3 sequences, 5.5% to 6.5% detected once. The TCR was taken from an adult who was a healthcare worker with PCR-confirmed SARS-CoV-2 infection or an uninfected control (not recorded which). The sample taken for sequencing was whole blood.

The CDR3 bases are TGCGCCAGCACACCGGATAGCTCCTACAATGAGCAGTTCTTC. Its translation: CASTPDSSYNEQFF. This chain links TRBV10-2 with TRBJ2-1; D not certain. The germline V and J ends were trimmed by 7 bases and 0 bases, with 10 bases remaining between them. Germline-derived CDR1 and CDR2 are WSHSY and SAAADI. CDR3 length equals 14 residues.